This entry describes one T cell receptor (beta chain). This sample is drawn from a study of blood T cell repertoires in COVID-19. Study background: The study drew acute and convalescent COVID-19 samples from the United States, Italy and Spain. The analysed material was cDNA or gDNA that came from T cells, B-cell-depleted T cells, or PBMCs.

As handled by the study authors: Reference gene primers were amplified, and this amplification served to estimate nucleated cell counts. The method was immunoSEQ multiplex PCR; TCRdb's version includes in-frame clones alone and lacks a portion of them. V, J and clone size reflect that table, while D and trimming were determined from the DNA. The data contain about 120,000 clones, approximately 87% of them singletons. Germline lookup yields CDR1 LNHDA and CDR2 SQIVND (reference sequence). The CDR3 length is 14 residues. The V and J ends lost 7 bases and 6 bases respectively, with 18 bases between them.

The genes are TRBV19 and TRBJ1-2; tentative D call: TRBD1 (5 bases). This TCR came from a woman aged 45-65 years with acute or convalescent COVID-19. The specimen was peripheral blood. The CDR3 is CASNEGRVVHGYTF. In nucleotides, the CDR3 is TGTGCCAGTAATGAAGGCAGGGTGGTACATGGCTACACCTTC.